This T cell receptor beta chain was captured in a study of cytomegalovirus exposure and HLA in healthy donors. 60 Vbeta and 13 Jbeta primers were used in PCR. Clones were sequenced by immunoSEQ multiplex PCR, and TCRdb holds only the in-frame ones, with some missing. The sample lists 100,000 to 150,000 clones; around 82% were seen once. The V gene's germline CDR1 is SEHNR and CDR2 FQNEAQ (reference sequence). The CDR3 is 19 residues long. The trim removed 3 bases at V and 5 bases at J, leaving 18 bases unmatched. As regards this clone: Its antigen is not known.

Study-wide findings and caveats: As immune exposure information, only CMV serostatus was available. Some public TCRs appeared in many individuals, while most sequences were rare.

The source of this sequence is a man aged 25-40 years in good health and CMV-seropositive. This rearrangement joins TRBV7-9 to TRBJ2-1; TRBD2 aligns across 8 bases. Sequencing input: PBMCs. The CDR3 DNA is TGTGCCAGCAGCTTCTACCTAAACTTGAGGCGGGAGGAACACAATGAGCAGTTCTTC. Residues: CASSFYLNLRREEHNEQFF.